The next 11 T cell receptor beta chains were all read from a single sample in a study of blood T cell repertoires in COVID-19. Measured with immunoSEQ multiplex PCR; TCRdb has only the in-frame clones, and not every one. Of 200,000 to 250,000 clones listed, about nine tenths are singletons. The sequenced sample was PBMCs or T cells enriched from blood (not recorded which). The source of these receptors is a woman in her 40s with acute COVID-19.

CDR3 DNA sequence: TGTGCCAGCAGAGAAATGACAGGGGGCGCGCGAGGCTACACCTTC. It yields the protein CASREMTGGARGYTF. V gene TRBV2 combines with J gene TRBJ1-2, with TRBD1 matching over 10 bases. Germline lookup yields CDR1 SNHLY and CDR2 FYNNEI. Germline trimming cut 6 bases from V and 8 bases from J; bases unmatched to any gene: 12. This CDR3 comprises 15 residues.

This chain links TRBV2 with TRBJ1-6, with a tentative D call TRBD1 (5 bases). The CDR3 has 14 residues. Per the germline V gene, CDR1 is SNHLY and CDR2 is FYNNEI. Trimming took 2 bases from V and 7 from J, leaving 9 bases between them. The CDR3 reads CASSETGGNSPLHF. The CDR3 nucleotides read TGTGCCAGCAGTGAAACGGGGGGGAATTCACCCCTCCACTTT.

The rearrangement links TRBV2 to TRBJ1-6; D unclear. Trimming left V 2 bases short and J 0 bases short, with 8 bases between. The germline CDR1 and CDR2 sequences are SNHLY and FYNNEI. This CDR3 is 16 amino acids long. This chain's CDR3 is CASSESGPSYNSPLHF. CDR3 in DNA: TGTGCCAGCAGTGAATCAGGCCCCTCCTATAATTCACCCCTCCACTTT.

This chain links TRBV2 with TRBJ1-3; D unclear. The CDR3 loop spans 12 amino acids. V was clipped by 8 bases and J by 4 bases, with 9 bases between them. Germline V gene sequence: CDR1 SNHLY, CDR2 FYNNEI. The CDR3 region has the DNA TGTGCCAGCTCTGCACAAGGAAACACCATATATTTT. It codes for CASSAQGNTIYF. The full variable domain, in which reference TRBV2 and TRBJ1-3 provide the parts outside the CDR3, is EPEVTQTPSHQVTQMGQEVILRCVPISNHLYFYWYRQILGQKVEFLVSFYNNEISEKSEIFDDQFSVERPDGSNFTLKIRSTKLEDSAMYFCASSAQGNTIYFGEGSWLTVV.

The CDR3, as DNA: TGTGCCAGCAGCCATGGGGCGATATCAGGGGCTCGATTCGGACAGTACGTC. This sequence encodes CASSHGAISGARFGQYV. The chain joins TRBV7-7 to TRBJ2-7; possible D gene TRBD1, 6 bases. Germline lookup yields CDR1 SSHAT and CDR2 FNYEAQ (reference sequence). The ends were cut back, 5 bases at V and 10 bases at J, with 30 bases in the middle. This CDR3 comprises 17 residues.

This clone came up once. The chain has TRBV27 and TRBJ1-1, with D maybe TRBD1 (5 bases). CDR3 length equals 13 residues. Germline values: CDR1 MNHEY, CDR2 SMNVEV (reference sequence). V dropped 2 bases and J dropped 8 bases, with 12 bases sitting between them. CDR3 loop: CASSLDQWTEAFF. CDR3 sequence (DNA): TGTGCCAGCAGTTTAGACCAATGGACAGAAGCTTTCTTT.

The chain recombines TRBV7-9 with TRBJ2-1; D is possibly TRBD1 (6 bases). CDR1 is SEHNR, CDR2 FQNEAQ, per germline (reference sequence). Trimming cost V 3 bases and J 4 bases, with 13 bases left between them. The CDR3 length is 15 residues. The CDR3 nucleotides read TGTGCCAGCAGCTTGACAGGAGTACCTTACAATGAGCAGTTCTTC. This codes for CASSLTGVPYNEQFF. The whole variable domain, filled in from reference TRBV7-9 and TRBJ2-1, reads DTGVSQNPRHKITKRGQNVTFRCDPISEHNRLYWYRQTLGQGPEFLTYFQNEAQLEKSRLLSDRFSAERPKGSFSTLEIQRTEQGDSAMYLCASSLTGVPYNEQFFGPGTRLTVL.

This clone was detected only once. The CDR3 nucleotides are TGTGCCAGCAGCCTCCAGGGCAGCTTTGAAGCTTTCTTT. The encoded protein is CASSLQGSFEAFF. The chain employs TRBV2 and TRBJ1-1; perhaps TRBD1 as D (5 bases). This CDR3 spans 13 amino acids. V lost 6 bases and J lost 7, with 15 bases in between. Germline assignment: CDR1 SNHLY and CDR2 FYNNEI.

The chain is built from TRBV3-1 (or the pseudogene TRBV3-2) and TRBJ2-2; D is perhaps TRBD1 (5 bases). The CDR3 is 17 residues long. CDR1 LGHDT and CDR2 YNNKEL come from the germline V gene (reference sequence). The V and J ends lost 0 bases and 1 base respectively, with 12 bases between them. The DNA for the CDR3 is TGTGCCAGCAGCCAAGACTGGGGCAGCTTGAACACCGGGGAGCTGTTTTTT. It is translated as CASSQDWGSLNTGELFF.

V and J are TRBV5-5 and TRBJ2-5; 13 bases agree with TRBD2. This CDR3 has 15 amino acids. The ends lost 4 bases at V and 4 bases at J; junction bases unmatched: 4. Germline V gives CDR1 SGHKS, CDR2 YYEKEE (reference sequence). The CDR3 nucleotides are TGTGCCAGCAGCGTCGGACTAGCGGGGGTAGAGACCCAGTACTTC. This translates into CASSVGLAGVETQYF.

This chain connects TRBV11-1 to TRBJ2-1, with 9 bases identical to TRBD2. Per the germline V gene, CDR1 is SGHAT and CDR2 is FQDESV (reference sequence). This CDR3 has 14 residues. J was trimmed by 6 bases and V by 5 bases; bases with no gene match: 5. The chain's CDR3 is CASSHGTSRNEQFF. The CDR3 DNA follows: TGTGCCAGCAGCCACGGGACTAGCCGCAATGAGCAGTTCTTC.